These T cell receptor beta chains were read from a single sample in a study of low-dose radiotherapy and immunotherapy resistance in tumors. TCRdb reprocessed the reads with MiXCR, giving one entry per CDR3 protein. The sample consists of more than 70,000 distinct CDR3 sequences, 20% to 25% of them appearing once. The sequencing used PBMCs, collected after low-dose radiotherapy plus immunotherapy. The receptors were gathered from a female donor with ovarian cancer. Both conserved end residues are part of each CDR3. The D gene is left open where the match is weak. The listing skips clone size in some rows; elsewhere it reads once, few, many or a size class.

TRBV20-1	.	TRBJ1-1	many	CSATWEGVGTEAFF	TGCAGTGCTACCTGGGAGGGGGTCGGGACTGAAGCTTTCTTT
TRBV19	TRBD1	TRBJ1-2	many	CASTDRGRAGYTF	TGTGCCAGTACCGACAGGGGGCGTGCCGGCTACACCTTC
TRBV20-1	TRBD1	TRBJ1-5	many	CSARETGGQPQHF	TGCAGTGCTAGAGAAACAGGGGGCCAGCCCCAGCATTTT
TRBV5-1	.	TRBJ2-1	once	CASSHPTANEQFF	TGCGCCAGCAGTCATCCTACCGCCAATGAGCAGTTCTTC
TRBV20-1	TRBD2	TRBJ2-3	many	CSAINPSGRITDTQYF	TGCAGTGCCATCAACCCTAGCGGGAGGATCACAGATACGCAGTATTTT
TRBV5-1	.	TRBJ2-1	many	CASSLPYNEQFF	TGCGCCAGCAGCCTTCCCTACAATGAGCAGTTCTTC
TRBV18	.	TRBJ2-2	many	CASSPPRVVTGELFF	TGTGCCAGCTCACCACCCCGGGTCGTCACCGGGGAGCTGTTTTTT
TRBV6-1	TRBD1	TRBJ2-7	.	CASSEAGTGAYEQYF	TGTGCCAGCAGTGAAGCTGGGACAGGCGCCTACGAGCAGTACTTC
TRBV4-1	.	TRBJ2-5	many	CASSQDIAEKTQYF	TGCGCCAGCAGTCAGGACATAGCGGAAAAGACCCAGTACTTC
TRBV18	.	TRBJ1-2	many	CASSPAYGYTF	TGTGCCAGCTCACCGGCCTATGGCTACACCTTC
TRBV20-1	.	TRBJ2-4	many	CSARGPIRVGGQAKNIQYF	TGCAGTGCTAGAGGCCCGATAAGGGTGGGGGGGCAGGCCAAAAACATTCAGTACTTC
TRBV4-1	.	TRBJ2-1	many	CASSRDRFYNEQFF	TGCGCCAGCAGCCGAGACAGGTTTTACAATGAGCAGTTCTTC
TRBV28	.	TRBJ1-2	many	CASSRARGYGYTF	TGTGCCAGCAGTAGGGCAAGGGGGTATGGCTACACCTTC
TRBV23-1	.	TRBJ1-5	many	CASSQTRQVWGNSNQPQHF	TGCGCCAGCAGTCAAACCCGGCAAGTGTGGGGAAACAGCAATCAGCCCCAGCATTTT
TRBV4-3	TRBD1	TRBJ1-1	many	CASSLLTGGNTEAFF	TGCGCCAGCAGTCTACTAACAGGGGGGAACACTGAAGCTTTCTTT
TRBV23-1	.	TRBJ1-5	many	CASGNPFGAYSNQPQHF	TGCGCCAGCGGGAACCCGTTTGGGGCCTATAGCAATCAGCCCCAGCATTTT
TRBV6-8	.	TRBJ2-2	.	CASSRSQGGYTPGSCFF	.
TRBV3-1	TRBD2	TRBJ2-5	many	CASSNTQGFGSGGTPSQETQYF	TGTGCCAGCAGCAACACGCAGGGGTTCGGTAGCGGGGGGACCCCGTCCCAAGAGACCCAGTACTTC
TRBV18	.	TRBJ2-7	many	CASSPESLPEQYF	TGTGCCAGCTCACCAGAGAGCCTCCCCGAGCAGTACTTC
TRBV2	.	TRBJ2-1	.	CASQIQGWGSVSYNEQFF	TGTGCCAGCCAGATCCAAGGTTGGGGGAGCGTCTCCTACAATGAGCAGTTCTTC
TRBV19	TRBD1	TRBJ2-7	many	CASSSTDRVSYEQYF	TGTGCCAGTAGCTCTACGGACAGGGTCTCCTACGAGCAGTACTTC
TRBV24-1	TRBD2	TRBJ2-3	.	CATSPSGATDTQYF	TGTGCCACCAGTCCTAGCGGGGCCACAGATACGCAGTATTTT
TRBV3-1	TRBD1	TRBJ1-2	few	CASSPWTGIDGYTF	TGTGCCAGCAGCCCCTGGACAGGGATAGATGGCTACACCTTC
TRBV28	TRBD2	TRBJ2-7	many	CASSLTSGASYEQYF	TGTGCCAGCAGTTTAACTAGCGGGGCCTCCTACGAGCAGTACTTC
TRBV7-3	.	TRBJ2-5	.	CASSLSGTGWQETQYF	TGTGCCAGCAGCCTATCCGGGACCGGTTGGCAAGAGACCCAGTACTTC
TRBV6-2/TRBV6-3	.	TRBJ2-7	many	CASSYSMAGSSREQYF	TGTGCCAGCAGTTACTCGATGGCGGGGAGCTCCCGCGAGCAGTACTTC
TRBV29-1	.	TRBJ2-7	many	CSVDRGGYEQYF	TGCAGCGTTGACAGGGGTGGGTACGAGCAGTACTTC
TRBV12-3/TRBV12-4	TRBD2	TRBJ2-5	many	CASGRGLWTETQYF	TGTGCCAGCGGGAGGGGTCTCTGGACGGAGACCCAGTACTTC
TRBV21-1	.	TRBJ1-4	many	CAARAREKLFF	TGTGCCGCCAGGGCCCGTGAAAAACTGTTTTTT
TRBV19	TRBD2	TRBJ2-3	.	CASSKLAGVGDTQYF	TGTGCCAGTAGTAAACTAGCGGGAGTAGGAGATACGCAGTATTTT
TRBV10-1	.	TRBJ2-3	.	CASSRRVPTDTQYF	TGCGCCAGCAGTCGAAGGGTACCGACAGATACGCAGTATTTT
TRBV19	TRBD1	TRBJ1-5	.	CARGTGTGALPPQHF	TGTGCCAGGGGCACCGGGACAGGGGCCCTCCCGCCCCAGCATTTT
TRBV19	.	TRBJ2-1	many	CASSTPLGNEQFF	TGTGCCAGTAGTACCCCTTTAGGTAATGAGCAGTTCTTC
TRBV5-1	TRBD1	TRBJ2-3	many	CASSLGQGRDTQYF	TGCGCCAGCAGCTTGGGACAGGGAAGGGATACGCAGTATTTT
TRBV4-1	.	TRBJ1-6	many	CASSRPEGGTNSPLHF	TGCGCCAGCAGCCGACCGGAGGGGGGGACAAATTCACCCCTCCACTTT
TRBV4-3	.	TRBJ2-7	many	CASSQGLAYEQYF	TGCGCCAGCAGCCAAGGGCTAGCTTACGAGCAGTACTTC
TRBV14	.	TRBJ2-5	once	CASSQGSTQYF	TGTGCCAGCAGCCAAGGGTCGACCCAGTACTTC
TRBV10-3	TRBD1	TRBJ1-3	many	CAISPRTGASGNTIYF	TGTGCCATCAGTCCCCGGACAGGAGCCTCTGGAAACACCATATATTTT
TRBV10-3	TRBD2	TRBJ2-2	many	CAISVRLAANTGELFF	TGTGCCATCAGCGTACGACTAGCGGCGAACACCGGGGAGCTGTTTTTT
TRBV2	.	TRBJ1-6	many	CASSERGSYNSPLHF	TGTGCCAGCAGTGAACGGGGGAGCTATAATTCACCCCTCCACTTT
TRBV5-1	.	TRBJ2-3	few	CASSSDSATDTQYF	TGCGCCAGCAGCTCCGACAGTGCCACAGATACGCAGTATTTT
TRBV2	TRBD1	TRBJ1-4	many	CASRTRDRGNEKLFF	TGTGCCAGCAGGACCCGGGACAGGGGAAATGAAAAACTGTTTTTT
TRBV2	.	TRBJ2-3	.	CASSPGRTDTQYF	TGTGCCAGCAGTCCGGGCCGCACAGATACGCAGTATTTT
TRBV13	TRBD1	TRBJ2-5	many	CASRSRQGFGETQYF	TGTGCCAGCAGATCCAGACAGGGGTTCGGAGAGACCCAGTACTTC
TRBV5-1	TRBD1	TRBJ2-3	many	CASSGQALSRDTQYF	TGCGCCAGCAGCGGACAGGCCTTGAGTCGAGATACGCAGTATTTT
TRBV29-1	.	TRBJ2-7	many	CSVSAGRGYEQYF	TGCAGCGTTTCCGCGGGACGGGGGTACGAGCAGTACTTC
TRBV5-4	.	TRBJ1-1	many	CASSFGQLNTEAFF	TGTGCCAGCAGCTTTGGACAGCTGAACACTGAAGCTTTCTTT
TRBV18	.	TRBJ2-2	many	CASSPLKGSSGELFF	TGTGCCAGCTCACCACTAAAGGGCTCGTCCGGGGAGCTGTTTTTT
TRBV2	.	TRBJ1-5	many	CASSRVSGSRQPQHF	TGTGCCAGCAGTAGAGTCAGTGGATCGCGACAGCCCCAGCATTTT